These T cell receptor beta chains were read from a single sample in a study of blood T cell repertoires in COVID-19. Data came from immunoSEQ multiplex PCR; TCRdb stores just in-frame clones and leaves some out. The profile shows a few hundred thousand clones, under 85% of them singletons. The sample was peripheral blood. These receptor sequences come from a human donor with COVID-19, enrolled during active disease. The donor label of this sample is uncertain. The CDR3 runs from the conserved cysteine through the conserved F or W. The D gene is left open where the match is weak. Size tells how often a clone was seen (once, few, many) or the class of an expanded clone, and some rows leave it out.

>TRBV7-2|NA|TRBJ1-2|14|TRBD1
TGTGCCAGCAGCTTAGGAGGACAGGTGTATGGCTACACCTTC
CASSLGGQVYGYTF
>TRBV5-1|once|TRBJ2-1|14|TRBD1
TGCGCCAGCAGCTCACAGGGGGTTGGTAATGAGCAGTTCTTC
CASSSQGVGNEQFF
>TRBV27|NA|TRBJ1-1|14|TRBD1
TGTGCCAGCAGTTTATTCGACAGGGACACTGAAGCTTTCTTT
CASSLFDRDTEAFF
>TRBV9|NA|TRBJ1-1|15|NA
TGTGCCAGCAGCTTTACGCCCGTACAGAACACTGAAGCTTTCTTT
CASSFTPVQNTEAFF
>TRBV13|NA|TRBJ2-6|16|NA
TGTGCCAGCAGACAGACCGGTATCTCTGGGGCCAACGTCCTGACTTTC
CASRQTGISGANVLTF
>TRBV18|NA|TRBJ1-3|16|TRBD1
TGTGCCAGCTCACGGGGACAGGGGACCTCTGGAAACACCATATATTTT
CASSRGQGTSGNTIYF
>TRBV18|NA|TRBJ1-1|14|NA
TGTGCCAGCTCACCAGGGCAGGGAGGTACTGAAGCTTTCTTT
CASSPGQGGTEAFF
>TRBV30|NA|TRBJ2-7|16|TRBD2
TGTGCCTGGAATCCGGGGGGGTTATTGAAAGCCTACGAGCAGTACTTC
CAWNPGGLLKAYEQYF
>TRBV30|NA|TRBJ1-1|13|NA
TGTGCCTGGAGAAATCGCAGGTGGACTGAAGCTTTCTTT
CAWRNRRWTEAFF
>TRBV25-1|few|TRBJ1-5|13|NA
TGTGCCAGCAGTGATATAGGGAGGCAGCCCCAGCATTTT
CASSDIGRQPQHF
>TRBV27|NA|TRBJ1-1|14|NA
TGTGCCAGCAGTTTAGACGGAGAAGACACTGAAGCTTTCTTT
CASSLDGEDTEAFF
>TRBV5-1|NA|TRBJ2-3|18|TRBD2
TGCGCCAGCAGCTTGGGTGGCGGGGGAAATCCTAGCACAGATACGCAGTATTTT
CASSLGGGGNPSTDTQYF
>TRBV10-2|NA|TRBJ1-1|12|TRBD1
TGCGCCAGCATAGGACAGGGCGTTAAAGCTTTCTTT
CASIGQGVKAFF
>TRBV28|NA|TRBJ1-2|15|NA
TGTGCCAGCAGTCCTGGGCCCCCCGACGGCTATGGCTACACCTTC
CASSPGPPDGYGYTF
>TRBV6-1|NA|TRBJ2-7|12|NA
TGTGCCAGCAGTGAAGCTGCGGAGGAGCAGTACTTC
CASSEAAEEQYF
>TRBV4-1|NA|TRBJ2-1|18|TRBD2
TGCGCCAGCAGCCGAGGACTAGCGGGAGTGAGCTCCTACAATGAGCAGTTCTTC
CASSRGLAGVSSYNEQFF
>TRBV30|NA|TRBJ2-5|13|TRBD1
TGTGCCTGGAGCTTGGGACAGCAAGAGACCCAGTACTTC
CAWSLGQQETQYF
>TRBV19|NA|TRBJ2-6|15|NA
TGTGCCAGTAGGTTCGGGGGCTCTGGGGCCAACGTCCTGACTTTC
CASRFGGSGANVLTF
>TRBV4-3|once|TRBJ1-4|14|TRBD1
TGCGCCAGCAGCCGTGGGACAGGGGAAGAAAAACTGTTTTTT
CASSRGTGEEKLFF
>TRBV6-5|once|TRBJ1-1|14|NA
TGTGCCAGCAGTAACTCCGGAGTGAACACTGAAGCTTTCTTT
CASSNSGVNTEAFF
>TRBV27|NA|TRBJ1-4|14|TRBD1
TGTGCCAGCAGTCCTTGGACAGGGACTGAAAAACTGTTTTTT
CASSPWTGTEKLFF
>TRBV4-1|NA|TRBJ1-5|13|NA
TGCGCCAGCAGCCTACGGAGCGATCAGCCCCAGCATTTT
CASSLRSDQPQHF
>TRBV6-1|few|TRBJ1-3|16|TRBD1
TGTGCCAGCAGTGAAGCTCATGGGACAGCTGGAAACACCATATATTTT
CASSEAHGTAGNTIYF
>TRBV30|few|TRBJ1-5|12|TRBD1
TGTGCCTGTGGAGGGGACAGGCAGCCCCAGCATTTT
CACGGDRQPQHF
>TRBV6-5|few|TRBJ1-2|15|NA
TGTGCCAGCACTGGGGGCTCTGGGTTTAACTATGGCTACACCTTC
CASTGGSGFNYGYTF
>TRBV10-3|NA|TRBJ2-1|14|NA
TGTGCCATCCGTGAAGAGACATCCTACAATGAGCAGTTCTTC
CAIREETSYNEQFF
>TRBV5-1|NA|TRBJ1-2|14|NA
TGCGCCAGCACCCCCTGGCGAGGGAACGGCGGCTACACCTTC
CASTPWRGNGGYTF
>TRBV3-1/TRBV3-2|NA|TRBJ1-1|14|NA
TGTGCCAGCAGCCGGACAGTCATGAACACTGAAGCTTTCTTT
CASSRTVMNTEAFF
>TRBV5-1|NA|TRBJ2-7|16|NA
TGCGCCAGCAGCTTGGCCGCGGGGTCTCGCGACTACGAGCAGTACTTC
CASSLAAGSRDYEQYF